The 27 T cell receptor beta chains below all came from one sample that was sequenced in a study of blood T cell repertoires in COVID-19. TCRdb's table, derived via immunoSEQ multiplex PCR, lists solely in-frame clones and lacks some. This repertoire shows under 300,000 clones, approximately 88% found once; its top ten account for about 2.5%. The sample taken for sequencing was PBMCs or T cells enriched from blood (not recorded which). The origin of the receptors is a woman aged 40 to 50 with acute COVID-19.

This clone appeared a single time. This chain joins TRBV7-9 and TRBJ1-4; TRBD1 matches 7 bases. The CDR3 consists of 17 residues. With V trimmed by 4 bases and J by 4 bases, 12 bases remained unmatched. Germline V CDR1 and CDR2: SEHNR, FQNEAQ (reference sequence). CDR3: CASSSRDSLGINEKLFF. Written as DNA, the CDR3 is TGTGCCAGCAGCTCACGGGACAGTCTGGGGATTAATGAAAAACTGTTTTTT.

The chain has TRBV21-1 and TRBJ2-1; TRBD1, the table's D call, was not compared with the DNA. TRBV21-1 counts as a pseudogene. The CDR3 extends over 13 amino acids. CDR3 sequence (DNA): TGTGCCAGCAGCAAAGGCAGTAACAATGAGCAGTTCTTC. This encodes CASSKGSNNEQFF.

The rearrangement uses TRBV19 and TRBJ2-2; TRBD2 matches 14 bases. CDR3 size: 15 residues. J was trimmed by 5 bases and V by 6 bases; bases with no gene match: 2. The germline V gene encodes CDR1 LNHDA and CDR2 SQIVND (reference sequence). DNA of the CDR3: TGTGCCAGTAGCGGACTAGCGGGAGGAACCGGGGAGCTGTTTTTT. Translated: CASSGLAGGTGELFF.

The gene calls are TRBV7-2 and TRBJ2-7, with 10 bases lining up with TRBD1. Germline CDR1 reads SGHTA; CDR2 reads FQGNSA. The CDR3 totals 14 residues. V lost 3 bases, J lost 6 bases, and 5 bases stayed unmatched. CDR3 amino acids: CASSLDRGYGEQYV. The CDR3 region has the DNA TGTGCCAGCAGCTTGGACAGGGGGTATGGCGAGCAGTACGTC.

CDR3 nucleotides: TGCGCCAGCAGCCAAGATCCGACAGGATCCCAAGAGACCCAGTACTTC. Amino acid sequence: CASSQDPTGSQETQYF. The chain uses TRBV4-3 and TRBJ2-5, with D perhaps matching TRBD1 (6 bases). CDR3 length equals 16 residues. Germline assignment: CDR1 LGHNA and CDR2 YSLEER. V was shortened by 0 bases and J by 1 base, with 12 bases between the two germline ends.

For the CDR3, the DNA is TGTGCCAGCAGCCCTCAGGCGCCGACAGGGACCGAGACCCAGTACTTC. It specifies CASSPQAPTGTETQYF. This rearrangement joins TRBV7-6 to TRBJ2-5, with 7 bases matching TRBD1. V lost 5 bases and J lost 5; bases outside the gene matches: 14. Germline CDR1 and CDR2: SGHVS and FNYEAQ. CDR3 size: 16 residues.

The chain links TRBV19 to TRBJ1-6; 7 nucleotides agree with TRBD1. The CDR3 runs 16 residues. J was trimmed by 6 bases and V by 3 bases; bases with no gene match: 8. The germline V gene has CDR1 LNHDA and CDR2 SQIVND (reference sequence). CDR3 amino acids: CASSILAGQVNSPLHF. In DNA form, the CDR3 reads TGTGCCAGTAGTATCTTGGCCGGACAGGTTAATTCACCCCTCCACTTT.

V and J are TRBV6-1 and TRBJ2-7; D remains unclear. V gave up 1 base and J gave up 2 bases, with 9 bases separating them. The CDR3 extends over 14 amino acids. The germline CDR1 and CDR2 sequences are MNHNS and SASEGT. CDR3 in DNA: TGTGCCAGCAGTGAAGGCCCGGTTACCTACGAGCAGTACGTC. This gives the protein CASSEGPVTYEQYV.

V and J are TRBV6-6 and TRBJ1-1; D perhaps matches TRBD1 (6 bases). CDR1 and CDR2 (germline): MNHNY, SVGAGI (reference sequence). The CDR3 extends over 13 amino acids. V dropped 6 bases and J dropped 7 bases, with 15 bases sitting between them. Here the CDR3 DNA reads TGTGCCAGCAGCTTTACAGGGTTCGATGAAGCTTTCTTT. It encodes CASSFTGFDEAFF.

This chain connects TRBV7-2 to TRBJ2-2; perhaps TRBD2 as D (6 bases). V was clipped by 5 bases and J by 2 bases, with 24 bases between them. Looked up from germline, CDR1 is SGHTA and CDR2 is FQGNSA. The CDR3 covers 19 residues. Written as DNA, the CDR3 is TGTGCCAGCAGCCCGCGCACTGCCCGCGGGGTGACTAACACCGGGGAGCTGTTTTTT. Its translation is CASSPRTARGVTNTGELFF.

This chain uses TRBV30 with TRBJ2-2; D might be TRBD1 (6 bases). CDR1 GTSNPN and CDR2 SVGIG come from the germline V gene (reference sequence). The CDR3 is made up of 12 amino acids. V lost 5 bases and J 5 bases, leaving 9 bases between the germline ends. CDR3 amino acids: CAWLTGTGELFF. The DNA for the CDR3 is TGTGCCTGGTTAACAGGGACCGGGGAGCTGTTTTTT.

CDR3 bases: TGTGCCAGCAGCTCCCCCCCACCCGGGACTAGCGGGAGTCGGGAGACCCAGTACTTC. Translation: CASSSPPPGTSGSRETQYF. The chain carries TRBV11-3 and TRBJ2-5, with 14 bases identical to TRBD2. Germline lookup yields CDR1 SGHNT and CDR2 YENEEA. V gave up 4 bases and J gave up 5 bases; unmatched junction bases: 15. CDR3 length: 19 residues.

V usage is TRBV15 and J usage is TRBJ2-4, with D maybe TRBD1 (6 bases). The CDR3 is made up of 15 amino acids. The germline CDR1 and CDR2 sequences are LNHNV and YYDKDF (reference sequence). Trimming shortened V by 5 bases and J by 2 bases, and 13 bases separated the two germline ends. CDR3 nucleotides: TGTGCCACCAGCGCCTACAGGGAGACCAAAAACATTCAGTACTTC. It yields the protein CATSAYRETKNIQYF.

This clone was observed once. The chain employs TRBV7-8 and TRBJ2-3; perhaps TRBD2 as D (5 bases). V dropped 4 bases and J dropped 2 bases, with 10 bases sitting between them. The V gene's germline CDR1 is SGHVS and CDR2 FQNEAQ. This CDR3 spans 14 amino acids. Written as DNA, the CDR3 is TGTGCCAGCAGCTCAAGCGGATCCACAGATACGCAGTATTTT. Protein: CASSSSGSTDTQYF. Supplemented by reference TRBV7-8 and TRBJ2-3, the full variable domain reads GAGVSQSPRYKVAKRGQDVALRCDPISGHVSLFWYQQALGQGPEFLTYFQNEAQLDKSGLPSDRFFAERPEGSVSTLKIQRTQQEDSAVYLCASSSSGSTDTQYFGPGTRLTVL.

CDR3: CASQATGGDTQYF. In DNA, the CDR3 is TGCGCCAGCCAAGCGACAGGGGGAGATACGCAGTATTTT. The chain couples TRBV5-1 to TRBJ2-3, with 9 bases lining up with TRBD1. CDR3 length equals 13 residues. J gave up 5 bases and V 7 bases, and 5 bases lay outside the gene matches. Germline-derived CDR1 and CDR2 are SGHRS and YFSETQ.

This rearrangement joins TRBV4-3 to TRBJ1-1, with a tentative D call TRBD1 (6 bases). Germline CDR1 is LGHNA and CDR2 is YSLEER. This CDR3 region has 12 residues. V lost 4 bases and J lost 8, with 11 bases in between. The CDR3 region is CASSLQGGEAFF. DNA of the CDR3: TGCGCCAGCAGCCTACAGGGTGGGGAAGCTTTCTTT.

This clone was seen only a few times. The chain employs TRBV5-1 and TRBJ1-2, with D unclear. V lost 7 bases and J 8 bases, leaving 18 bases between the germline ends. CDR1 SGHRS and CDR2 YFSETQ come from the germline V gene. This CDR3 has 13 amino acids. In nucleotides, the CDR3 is TGCGCCAGCTCCGACGTGATCTCGAGGGGCTACACCTTC. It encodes CASSDVISRGYTF.

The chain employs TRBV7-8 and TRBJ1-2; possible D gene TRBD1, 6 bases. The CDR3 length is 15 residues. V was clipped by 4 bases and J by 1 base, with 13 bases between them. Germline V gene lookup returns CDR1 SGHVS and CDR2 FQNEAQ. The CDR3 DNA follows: TGTGCCAGCAGCTCGACAGGCATACTTAACTATGGCTACACCTTC. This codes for CASSSTGILNYGYTF.

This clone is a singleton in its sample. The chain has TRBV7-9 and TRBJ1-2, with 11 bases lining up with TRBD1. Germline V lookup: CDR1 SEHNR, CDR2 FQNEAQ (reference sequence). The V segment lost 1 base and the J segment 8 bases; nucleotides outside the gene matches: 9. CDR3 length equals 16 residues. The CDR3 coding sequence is TGTGCCAGCAGCTTAGATATAGGACAGGGGGCGAAAGGCTACACCTTC. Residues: CASSLDIGQGAKGYTF.

CDR3 sequence (DNA): TGTGCCCCCAGGTGCGGACAGGGACCTAATGGGGGGGAGCTGTTTTTT. It is translated as CAPRCGQGPNGGELFF. The V call is TRBV30, the J call TRBJ2-2; TRBD1 matches 8 bases. The V segment lost 8 bases and the J segment 8 bases; nucleotides outside the gene matches: 19. The germline V gene has CDR1 GTSNPN and CDR2 SVGIG (reference sequence). This CDR3 region has 16 residues.

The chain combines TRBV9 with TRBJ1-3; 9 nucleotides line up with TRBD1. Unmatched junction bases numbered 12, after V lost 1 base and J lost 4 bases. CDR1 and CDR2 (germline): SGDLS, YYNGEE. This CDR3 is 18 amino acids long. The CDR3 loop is CASSVTPPGQGSGNTIYF. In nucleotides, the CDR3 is TGTGCCAGCAGCGTAACGCCCCCGGGACAGGGTTCAGGAAACACCATATATTTT.

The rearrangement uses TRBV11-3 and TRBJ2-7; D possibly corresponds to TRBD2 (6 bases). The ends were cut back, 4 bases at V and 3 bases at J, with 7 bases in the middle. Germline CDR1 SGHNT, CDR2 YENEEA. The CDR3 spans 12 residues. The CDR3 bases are TGTGCCAGCAGCTGGACTAACTACGAGCAGTACGTC. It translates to CASSWTNYEQYV.

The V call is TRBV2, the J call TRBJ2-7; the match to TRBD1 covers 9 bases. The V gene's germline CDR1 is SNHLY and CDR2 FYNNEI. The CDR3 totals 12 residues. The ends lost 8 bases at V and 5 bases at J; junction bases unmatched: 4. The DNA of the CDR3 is TGTGCCAGCGGGACAGGGCTTCACGAGCAGTACTTC. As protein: CASGTGLHEQYF.

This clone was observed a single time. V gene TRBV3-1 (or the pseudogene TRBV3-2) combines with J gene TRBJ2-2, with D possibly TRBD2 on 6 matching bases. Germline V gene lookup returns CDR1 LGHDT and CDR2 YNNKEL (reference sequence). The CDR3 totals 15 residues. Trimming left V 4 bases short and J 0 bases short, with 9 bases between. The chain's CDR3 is CASSRGAANTGELFF. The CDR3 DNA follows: TGTGCCAGCAGCCGCGGGGCAGCGAACACCGGGGAGCTGTTTTTT.

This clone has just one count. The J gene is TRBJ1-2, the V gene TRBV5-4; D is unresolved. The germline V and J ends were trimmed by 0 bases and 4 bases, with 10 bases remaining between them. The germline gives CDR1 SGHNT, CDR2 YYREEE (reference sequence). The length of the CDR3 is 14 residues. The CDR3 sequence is CASSLVGVGYGYTF. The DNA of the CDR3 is TGTGCCAGCAGCTTGGTCGGGGTCGGCTATGGCTACACCTTC. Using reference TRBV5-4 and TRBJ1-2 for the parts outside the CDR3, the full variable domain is ETGVTQSPTHLIKTRGQQVTLRCSSQSGHNTVSWYQQALGQGPQFIFQYYREEENGRGNFPPRFSGLQFPNYSSELNVNALELDDSALYLCASSLVGVGYGYTFGSGTRLTVV.

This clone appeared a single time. In DNA form, the CDR3 reads TGTGCCAGCAGTCCCCGGACAGGGCGGAACACTGAAGCTTTCTTT. Encoded protein: CASSPRTGRNTEAFF. V gene TRBV27 combines with J gene TRBJ1-1, with 8 bases aligning to TRBD1. The CDR3 is 15 residues long. CDR1 is MNHEY, CDR2 SMNVEV, per germline (reference sequence). The trim removed 5 bases at V and 1 base at J, leaving 6 bases unmatched.

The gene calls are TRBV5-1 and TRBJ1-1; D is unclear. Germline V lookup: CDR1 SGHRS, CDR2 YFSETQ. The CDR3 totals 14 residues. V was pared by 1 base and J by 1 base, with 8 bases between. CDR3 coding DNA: TGCGCCAGCAGCTTGAATTCAGGGAACACTGAAGCTTTCTTT. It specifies CASSLNSGNTEAFF.